The 11 T cell receptor beta chains listed next were all sequenced from one sample in a study of T cell clones after liver transplantation. The data were produced by immunoSEQ multiplex PCR, yet TCRdb's version contains in-frame clones alone and is incomplete. The sample gives some 70,000 clones, under 95% of which show up once; 2.7% is in the top ten. This sample comprised CD4+ T cells from blood, obtained before liver transplant. These receptors were obtained from a human donor who received a liver transplant.

This chain links TRBV19 with TRBJ1-2; D not certain. The CDR3 extends over 14 amino acids. The V end was cut by 4 bases, the J end by 6 bases, with 15 bases between. The V gene's germline CDR1 is LNHDA and CDR2 SQIVND (reference sequence). DNA for the CDR3: TGTGCCAGTAGTACCCCGGATCGTATCAATGGCTACACCTTC. The encoded protein is CASSTPDRINGYTF.

J is TRBJ1-1 and V is TRBV2; 7 bases are a match to TRBD1. Germline lookup yields CDR1 SNHLY and CDR2 FYNNEI. CDR3 length equals 12 residues. V shed 4 bases and J 7 bases; nucleotides not matched to a gene: 3. CDR3 residues: CASSVGTVEAFF. The CDR3 nucleotides read TGTGCCAGCAGTGTGGGGACAGTTGAAGCTTTCTTT.

This sequence joins TRBV6-5 and TRBJ2-7; unclear D gene. Trimming pared 2 bases from V and 2 bases from J, leaving 10 bases between. The CDR3 totals 14 residues. CDR1 and CDR2 (germline): MNHEY, SVGAGI. CDR3 coding DNA: TGTGCCAGCAGTTACCTCAGCGTACCCTACGAGCAGTACTTC. Encoded protein: CASSYLSVPYEQYF.

The chain couples TRBV29-1 to TRBJ2-3; D may be TRBD1 or TRBD2 (5 bases each). The CDR3 runs to 13 residues. CDR1 SQVTM and CDR2 ANQGSEA come from the germline V gene. Trimming left V 7 bases short and J 4 bases short, with 15 bases between. The CDR3 DNA follows: TGCAGCGCACGGCGAGGGGACGCAGATACGCAGTATTTT. Its translation is CSARRGDADTQYF.

The chain couples TRBV28 to TRBJ1-1; D gene uncertain. Trimming shortened V by 0 bases and J by 10 bases, and 9 bases separated the two germline ends. The CDR3 has 12 residues. Per germline, CDR1 MDHEN and CDR2 SYDVKM. CDR3: CASSLWDLGAFF. The CDR3, as DNA: TGTGCCAGCAGTTTATGGGACCTGGGAGCTTTCTTT.

As regards this clone: The sample contains more than one DNA sequence encoding this CDR3. CDR3 DNA: TGCGCCAGCAGCTTGGGGACAGGGCAAGAGACCCAGTACTTC. This codes for CASSLGTGQETQYF. V usage is TRBV5-1 and J usage is TRBJ2-5, with 8 bases lining up with TRBD1. The CDR3 extends over 14 amino acids. Per the germline V gene, CDR1 is SGHRS and CDR2 is YFSETQ. With 0 bases clipped from V and 2 bases from J, the junction kept 0 bases outside the gene matches.

The chain recombines TRBV7-2 with TRBJ2-7, with a possible D match to TRBD2 (6 bases). The CDR3 covers 15 residues. Trimming removed 5 bases at V and 4 bases at J, with 18 bases between. The germline CDR1 and CDR2 sequences are SGHTA and FQGNSA. CDR3 residues: CASSEVSSVGYEQYF. The CDR3 DNA is TGTGCCAGCAGCGAGGTGTCTAGCGTAGGTTACGAGCAGTACTTC.

V usage is TRBV28 and J usage is TRBJ1-1; D is unresolved. The CDR3 covers 16 residues. Trimming took off 1 base at V and 0 bases at J, with 12 bases between the two ends. CDR1 and CDR2 (germline): MDHEN, SYDVKM. The CDR3 sequence is CASSLFRASMNTEAFF. The DNA of the CDR3 is TGTGCCAGCAGTTTATTTCGGGCCTCTATGAACACTGAAGCTTTCTTT.

V gene TRBV11-2 combines with J gene TRBJ2-3; 9 bases fit TRBD1. V lost 5 bases to trimming and J lost 6 bases; unmatched junction nucleotides: 9. CDR1 SGHAT and CDR2 FQNNGV come from the germline V gene. This CDR3 has 15 residues. Here the CDR3 reads CASSPIQGAGDTQYF. The CDR3 bases are TGTGCCAGCAGCCCTATACAGGGGGCGGGGGATACGCAGTATTTT.

CDR3 sequence reads: CASSLGQGATNEKLFF. CDR3 DNA: TGTGCCAGCAGCTTAGGACAGGGGGCAACTAATGAAAAACTGTTTTTT. The chain employs TRBV11-3 and TRBJ1-4, with TRBD1 matching 9 bases. There are 16 residues in the CDR3. The J segment lost 0 bases and the V segment lost 1 base, leaving 0 bases of the junction unmatched. The germline gives CDR1 SGHNT, CDR2 YENEEA. The whole variable domain, remainder taken from reference TRBV11-3 and TRBJ1-4, is EAGVVQSPRYKIIEKKQPVAFWCNPISGHNTLYWYLQNLGQGPELLIRYENEEAVDDSQLPKDRFSAERLKGVDSTLKIQPAELGDSAVYLCASSLGQGATNEKLFFGSGTQLSVL.

V usage is TRBV10-3 and J usage is TRBJ1-1; D is ambiguous. Germline CDR1 reads ENHRY; CDR2 reads SYGVKD. This CDR3 has 15 amino acids. V was cut by 6 bases and J by 5 bases, with 19 bases left in between. CDR3 DNA: TGTGCCATCAGCCCCGAGCGAGGGCCGAGGACTGAAGCTTTCTTT. Encoded protein: CAISPERGPRTEAFF.